Below are 32 T cell receptor beta chains sequenced from a single sample in a study of chemoradiotherapy in HPV16-positive cancers. TCRdb's copy holds only in-frame clones and misses some; the assay was immunoSEQ multiplex PCR. This sample has tens of thousands of clones, with around 87% found just once. The starting material was blood, obtained from a patient who underwent chemoradiotherapy. These receptors all come from a human donor with HPV-associated anogenital cancer.

The chain has TRBV2 and TRBJ1-5, with no clear D. V lost 6 bases, J lost 5 bases, and 14 bases lay in between. The germline V gene has CDR1 SNHLY and CDR2 FYNNEI. This CDR3 region has 14 residues. The CDR3 bases are TGTGCCAGCAGCCCCCGCGGGCGGGATCAGCCCCAGCATTTT. Its protein product is CASSPRGRDQPQHF.

The chain couples TRBV5-1 to TRBJ2-7; 12 positions agree with TRBD1. V trimming: 3 bases; J trimming: 4 bases; junction bases outside the gene matches: 8. Germline V lookup: CDR1 SGHRS, CDR2 YFSETQ. The CDR3 sequence is 16 residues long. The CDR3 region is CASSYSGTGGKYEQYF. The CDR3 DNA sequence: TGCGCCAGCAGCTACTCCGGGACAGGGGGCAAATACGAGCAGTACTTC.

The chain links TRBV5-1 to TRBJ2-7; 10 positions agree with TRBD1. V shed 4 bases, J shed 3 bases, and the junction held 7 bases outside the gene matches. Per the germline V gene, CDR1 is SGHRS and CDR2 is YFSETQ. The CDR3 totals 15 residues. This chain's CDR3 is CASSQQTGGSYEQYF. The DNA for the CDR3 is TGCGCCAGCAGCCAACAGACAGGGGGCAGCTACGAGCAGTACTTC. Variable domain in full (rest from reference TRBV5-1 and TRBJ2-7): KAGVTQTPRYLIKTRGQQVTLSCSPISGHRSVSWYQQTPGQGLQFLFEYFSETQRNKGNFPGRFSGRQFSNSRSEMNVSTLELGDSALYLCASSQQTGGSYEQYFGPGTRLTVT.

V gene TRBV13 combines with J gene TRBJ2-1, with 9 bases lining up with TRBD2. The CDR3 is made up of 17 amino acids. With V trimmed by 1 base and J by 4 bases, 8 bases remained unmatched. Germline CDR1 and CDR2: PRHDT and FYEKMQ (reference sequence). The CDR3 region has the DNA TGTGCCAGCAGCTTAGAAGGCGGGGGGGCAATTTACAATGAGCAGTTCTTC. As protein: CASSLEGGGAIYNEQFF.

There are a few counts of this clone. The chain joins TRBV19 to TRBJ2-1, with D tentatively TRBD2 (6 bases). Between the trimmed V and J ends, which lost 6 bases and 1 base, there was a span of 16 bases. This CDR3 comprises 16 residues. The germline CDR1 and CDR2 sequences are LNHDA and SQIVND (reference sequence). CDR3: CASSPGRGRSYNEQFF. As DNA, the CDR3 is TGTGCCAGTAGCCCTGGGCGGGGAAGATCCTACAATGAGCAGTTCTTC.

This chain uses TRBV5-1 with TRBJ1-5; D remains ambiguous. CDR1 SGHRS and CDR2 YFSETQ come from the germline V gene. The V and J ends lost 5 bases and 3 bases respectively, with 18 bases between them. The CDR3 is 16 amino acids. CDR3 residues: CASREGIGSPNQPQHF. The CDR3 bases are TGCGCCAGCAGGGAGGGTATAGGGTCCCCCAATCAGCCCCAGCATTTT.

V usage is TRBV9 and J usage is TRBJ2-2; 8 bases map to TRBD1. The V segment lost 7 bases and the J segment 4 bases; nucleotides outside the gene matches: 6. Germline-derived CDR1 and CDR2 are SGDLS and YYNGEE. CDR3 length equals 14 residues. The CDR3 protein is CASAGQVGTGELFF. The CDR3 nucleotides are TGTGCCAGCGCGGGACAGGTGGGCACCGGGGAGCTGTTTTTT. The full variable domain, in which reference TRBV9 and TRBJ2-2 provide the parts outside the CDR3, is DSGVTQTPKHLITATGQRVTLRCSPRSGDLSVYWYQQSLDQGLQFLIQYYNGEERAKGNILERFSAQQFPDLHSELNLSSLELGDSALYFCASAGQVGTGELFFGEGSRLTVL.

The chain recombines TRBV29-1 with TRBJ1-1; D ambiguous. This CDR3 comprises 13 residues. Trimming stripped 7 bases from V and 1 base from J, with 13 bases between. The germline CDR1 and CDR2 sequences are SQVTM and ANQGSEA. The CDR3 spells CSAGVAENTEAFF. The CDR3 DNA reads TGCAGCGCTGGGGTGGCAGAGAACACTGAAGCTTTCTTT.

This rearrangement joins TRBV7-8 to TRBJ2-2; 9 bases map to TRBD1. The germline V gene has CDR1 SGHVS and CDR2 FQNEAQ. Trimming cost V 5 bases and J 2 bases; bases outside gene matches: 9. This CDR3 is built from 17 residues. The CDR3 loop is CASSPWTGVVNTGELFF. The CDR3 DNA follows: TGTGCCAGCAGCCCATGGACAGGGGTTGTTAACACCGGGGAGCTGTTTTTT.

The chain uses TRBV19 and TRBJ2-3, with 7 bases identical to TRBD2. Germline assignment: CDR1 LNHDA and CDR2 SQIVND (reference sequence). J lost 4 bases, V lost 6 bases, and 13 bases had no gene match. This CDR3 has 16 amino acids. CDR3 in amino acids: CASRKLASGRADTQYF. DNA for the CDR3: TGTGCCAGTAGGAAACTAGCGTCAGGTCGGGCAGATACGCAGTATTTT.

The rearrangement links TRBV19 to TRBJ1-1; unclear D gene. Germline CDR1 reads LNHDA; CDR2 reads SQIVND (reference sequence). The CDR3 runs to 15 residues. Between the trimmed V and J ends, which lost 1 base and 3 bases, there was a span of 12 bases. CDR3 protein: CASSIGGNRYTEAFF. For the CDR3, the DNA is TGTGCCAGTAGTATAGGCGGGAATCGGTACACTGAAGCTTTCTTT.

V and J are TRBV7-9 and TRBJ2-7, with a weak D call TRBD1 (6 bases). Trimming took off 4 bases at V and 5 bases at J, with 15 bases between the two ends. The CDR3 spans 14 residues. Germline V CDR1 and CDR2: SEHNR, FQNEAQ (reference sequence). CDR3 nucleotide sequence: TGTGCCAGCAGCTCGAGACAGGCGCGGGACGAGCAGTACTTC. This codes for CASSSRQARDEQYF.

This chain joins TRBV18 and TRBJ1-3; D uncertain. With 0 bases removed from V and 0 bases from J, the gap between germline ends came to 12 bases. CDR1 and CDR2 from the germline V gene are KGHSH and LQKENI. The CDR3 extends over 17 amino acids. For the CDR3, the DNA is TGTGCCAGCTCACCACCGACCCTCGGGAGCTCTGGAAACACCATATATTTT. Encoded protein: CASSPPTLGSSGNTIYF. The full variable domain, with the rest looked up from reference TRBV18 and TRBJ1-3, is NAGVMQNPRHLVRRRGQEARLRCSPMKGHSHVYWYRQLPEEGLKFMVYLQKENIIDESGMPKERFSAEFPKEGPSILRIQQVVRGDSAAYFCASSPPTLGSSGNTIYFGEGSWLTVV.

The rearrangement links TRBV18 to TRBJ1-6, with D tentatively TRBD1 (5 bases). Trimming took off 2 bases at V and 10 bases at J, with 9 bases between the two ends. Germline-derived CDR1 and CDR2 are KGHSH and LQKENI. There are 13 residues in the CDR3. The CDR3 loop is CASSPGTESPLHF. The CDR3 nucleotides are TGTGCCAGCTCACCAGGGACTGAGTCACCCCTCCACTTT.

The chain combines TRBV19 with TRBJ2-1, with no clear D. This CDR3 has 15 amino acids. Between the trimmed V and J ends, which lost 5 bases and 2 bases, there was a span of 13 bases. Germline V gene lookup returns CDR1 LNHDA and CDR2 SQIVND (reference sequence). CDR3 sequence: CASSSQSGTYNEQFF. The CDR3 nucleotides are TGTGCCAGTAGTTCCCAGAGTGGGACCTACAATGAGCAGTTCTTC. Drawing the rest from reference TRBV19 and TRBJ2-1, the complete variable domain is DGGITQSPKYLFRKEGQNVTLSCEQNLNHDAMYWYRQDPGQGLRLIYYSQIVNDFQKGDIAEGYSVSREKKESFPLTVTSAQKNPTAFYLCASSSQSGTYNEQFFGPGTRLTVL.

The rearrangement joins TRBV19 to TRBJ1-3, with D possibly matching TRBD1 (5 bases). The CDR3 runs 16 residues. V dropped 7 bases and J dropped 2 bases, with 18 bases sitting between them. Looked up from germline, CDR1 is LNHDA and CDR2 is SQIVND (reference sequence). The CDR3 nucleotides are TGTGCCAGTACCTACCCTGGAACAGGAGCTGGAAACACCATATATTTT. It translates to CASTYPGTGAGNTIYF.

V usage is TRBV18 and J usage is TRBJ2-7, with 8 bases matching TRBD1. This CDR3 contains 13 residues. Looked up from germline, CDR1 is KGHSH and CDR2 is LQKENI. The J segment lost 2 bases and the V segment lost 5 bases, leaving 2 bases of the junction unmatched. CDR3 in DNA: TGTGCCAGCTCAGGGGACAGGCCCTACGAGCAGTACTTC. Translated, it gives CASSGDRPYEQYF.

The chain recombines TRBV7-2 with TRBJ1-3; D is unresolved. The CDR3 covers 11 residues. Germline assignment: CDR1 SGHTA and CDR2 FQGNSA. Trimming shortened V by 2 bases and J by 5 bases, and 1 base separated the two germline ends. CDR3 sequence (DNA): TGTGCCAGCAGCTTAAGAAACACCATATATTTT. This sequence encodes CASSLRNTIYF.

The chain joins TRBV19 to TRBJ1-5, with D hard to call. Germline V gene lookup returns CDR1 LNHDA and CDR2 SQIVND (reference sequence). The CDR3 covers 14 residues. V lost 6 bases and J lost 5, with 14 bases in between. The CDR3 sequence is CASRQSNRDQPQHF. CDR3 sequence (DNA): TGTGCCAGTAGACAGTCAAACAGAGATCAGCCCCAGCATTTT.

This chain connects TRBV6-5 to TRBJ1-6; D not certain. Trimming removed 3 bases from V and 14 bases from J, with 8 bases in between. CDR1 and CDR2 (germline): MNHEY, SVGAGI. The CDR3 is 11 residues long. CDR3 nucleotides: TGTGCCAGCAGTTATGAAAACACCCTCCACTTT. Protein: CASSYENTLHF.

The chain joins TRBV6-6 to TRBJ2-7, with 8 bases matching TRBD2. The CDR3 is 12 amino acids. The J segment lost 4 bases and the V segment lost 6 bases, leaving 2 bases of the junction unmatched. Germline V gives CDR1 MNHNY, CDR2 SVGAGI (reference sequence). CDR3 loop: CASRAGGYEQYF. The CDR3 region has the DNA TGTGCCAGCAGGGCGGGGGGTTACGAGCAGTACTTC.

CDR3 DNA: TGTGCCAGCAGAGCGACCCAGTACTTC. It yields the protein CASRATQYF. The chain uses TRBV7-3 and TRBJ2-5; D not certain. This CDR3 contains 9 residues. The V gene lost 6 bases and the J gene lost 7 bases, with 3 bases spanning the gap. Per germline, CDR1 SGHTA and CDR2 FQGTGA.

The rearrangement uses TRBV5-1 and TRBJ1-1; D not resolved. The CDR3 has 14 amino acids. V gave up 1 base and J gave up 1 base, with 8 bases separating them. Germline V gives CDR1 SGHRS, CDR2 YFSETQ. The CDR3 region has the DNA TGCGCCAGCAGCTTGTGGCAGACGAACACTGAAGCTTTCTTT. Translated: CASSLWQTNTEAFF.

CDR3 in DNA: TGTGCCAGCAGCTTAGGACAGGGAGTTAACTACGAGCAGTACTTC. Its protein is CASSLGQGVNYEQYF. The chain uses TRBV11-2 and TRBJ2-7; 7 bases map to TRBD1. Germline CDR1 SGHAT, CDR2 FQNNGV. CDR3 length equals 15 residues. V shed 1 base, J shed 3 bases, and the junction held 6 bases outside the gene matches.

This clone appeared a few times. This chain connects TRBV15 to TRBJ2-3; 11 bases match TRBD2. The trim removed 2 bases at V and 5 bases at J, leaving 9 bases unmatched. There are 17 residues in the CDR3. The germline V gene has CDR1 LNHNV and CDR2 YYDKDF (reference sequence). The CDR3 DNA reads TGTGCCACCAGCAGACTCCTTAGCGGGGGGGGAAAAGATACGCAGTATTTT. Translated, it gives CATSRLLSGGGKDTQYF.

The table lists this clone with a few counts. This rearrangement joins TRBV28 to TRBJ1-1; 8 positions agree with TRBD1. The CDR3 length is 14 residues. Germline CDR1 MDHEN, CDR2 SYDVKM. V lost 2 bases and J lost 10; bases outside the gene matches: 9. CDR3 protein: CASSLAVRGTGAFF. CDR3 nucleotides: TGTGCCAGCAGTTTAGCGGTCAGAGGGACAGGAGCTTTCTTT. Drawing the rest from reference TRBV28 and TRBJ1-1, the complete variable domain is DVKVTQSSRYLVKRTGEKVFLECVQDMDHENMFWYRQDPGLGLRLIYFSYDVKMKEKGDIPEGYSVSREKKERFSLILESASTNQTSMYLCASSLAVRGTGAFFGQGTRLTVV.

The CDR3 reads CASSVGVETGGLEQYF. The CDR3 DNA is TGTGCCAGCAGCGTAGGTGTTGAGACCGGTGGGCTCGAGCAGTACTTC. The V and J genes are TRBV9 and TRBJ2-7, with D unresolved. V was pared by 0 bases and J by 6 bases, with 19 bases between. This CDR3 region has 16 residues. Germline V gives CDR1 SGDLS, CDR2 YYNGEE.

V is TRBV5-8 and J is TRBJ1-4; 10 nucleotides line up with TRBD1. The CDR3 sequence is 17 residues long. Trimming took 6 bases from V and 4 from J; bases not matched to a gene: 12. Germline lookup yields CDR1 SGHTS and CDR2 YDEGEE. The CDR3 DNA reads as TGTGCCAGCACCATGGAGGAGACAGGGGGCTTTAATGAAAAACTGTTTTTT. Encoded protein: CASTMEETGGFNEKLFF. The entire variable domain, with the rest obtained from reference TRBV5-8 and TRBJ1-4, is as follows: EAGVTQSPTHLIKTRGQQATLRCSPISGHTSVYWYQQALGLGLQFLLWYDEGEERNRGNFPPRFSGRQFPNYSSELNVNALELEDSALYLCASTMEETGGFNEKLFFGSGTQLSVL.

This rearrangement joins TRBV6-6 to TRBJ2-2; a possible D gene is TRBD1 (5 bases). The CDR3 length is 13 residues. V lost 6 bases to trimming and J lost 7 bases, with 12 bases between them. CDR1 and CDR2 from the germline V gene are MNHNY and SVGAGI (reference sequence). The CDR3 DNA follows: TGTGCCAGCAGCCCACCAGGGATCGGGGAGCTGTTTTTT. Its translation is CASSPPGIGELFF.

In this sample, this clone turned up once. This chain joins TRBV10-3 and TRBJ2-7; 7 bases agree with TRBD1. This CDR3 is built from 16 residues. V gave up 0 bases and J gave up 4 bases; unmatched junction bases: 9. CDR1 ENHRY and CDR2 SYGVKD come from the germline V gene. The CDR3 spells CAISESTPGTVYEQYF. The CDR3 nucleotides read TGTGCCATCAGTGAGTCGACCCCAGGGACAGTATACGAGCAGTACTTC.

The chain combines TRBV4-2 with TRBJ1-6; D is possibly TRBD1 (5 bases). There are 18 residues in the CDR3. V lost 0 bases and J lost 6, with 18 bases in between. Germline CDR1 reads LGHNA; CDR2 reads YNFKEQ. The CDR3 nucleotides are TGTGCCAGCAGCCAAGATATGGGGTATGGGGGACTTAATTCACCCCTCCACTTT. Translation gives CASSQDMGYGGLNSPLHF.

This chain joins TRBV10-3 and TRBJ2-7; 10 bases fit TRBD1. The trim removed 6 bases at V and 5 bases at J, leaving 10 bases unmatched. Germline loops: CDR1 ENHRY, CDR2 SYGVKD. The CDR3 contains 15 residues. The CDR3 DNA follows: TGTGCCATCAGGCCCGGGACAGGGGAGACAAACGAGCAGTACTTC. As protein: CAIRPGTGETNEQYF.